Below are 10 T cell receptor beta chains sequenced from a single sample in a study of blood T cell repertoires in COVID-19. Repertoires were generated with immunoSEQ multiplex PCR, while TCRdb's copy carries only in-frame clones and drops some. Of over 140,000 clones in the sample, more than 60% were seen once. Sequenced: peripheral blood. Receptors were obtained from a woman aged 45 to 65 with active or convalescent COVID-19.

Many counts were recorded for this clone. The rearrangement links TRBV9 to TRBJ1-1, with 9 bases matching TRBD1. Trimming took 5 bases from V and 5 from J; bases not matched to a gene: 7. This CDR3 has 14 amino acids. The germline gives CDR1 SGDLS, CDR2 YYNGEE. The CDR3: CASSVGTGTTEAFF. The CDR3 DNA reads as TGTGCCAGCAGTGTTGGGACAGGGACTACTGAAGCTTTCTTT.

The chain joins TRBV5-5 to TRBJ1-1, with D hard to call. The CDR3 is 14 residues long. V lost 3 bases and J lost 4, with 13 bases in between. Looked up from germline, CDR1 is SGHKS and CDR2 is YYEKEE (reference sequence). The DNA for the CDR3 is TGTGCCAGCAGCTCGAGGGCCACGGCCACTGAAGCTTTCTTT. Translating gives CASSSRATATEAFF.

To note about this clone: The sample holds other DNA sequences that translate to the same CDR3. The genes are TRBV25-1 and TRBJ1-2, with a weak D call TRBD1 (6 bases). With 4 bases removed from V and 8 bases from J, the gap between germline ends came to 11 bases. Germline values: CDR1 MGHDK, CDR2 SYGVNS. This CDR3 region has 12 residues. CDR3 nucleotide sequence: TGTGCCAGCAGTGCGAACAGGGTGGGCTACACCTTC. This sequence encodes CASSANRVGYTF.

This clone occurred once. This chain joins TRBV4-1 and TRBJ1-5, with D uncertain. CDR1 is MGHRA and CDR2 is YSYEKL in the germline V gene. Trimming stripped 4 bases from V and 6 bases from J, with 10 bases between. CDR3 length equals 13 residues. The CDR3 coding sequence is TGCGCCAGCAGCCTTGGAGGAACTCAGCCCCAGCATTTT. It yields the protein CASSLGGTQPQHF.

V is TRBV18 and J is TRBJ1-1; 9 positions match TRBD1. The CDR3 runs 16 residues. Per the germline V gene, CDR1 is KGHSH and CDR2 is LQKENI. Trimming removed 6 bases from V and 5 bases from J; junction bases left unmatched: 13. The CDR3 coding sequence is TGTGCCAGCTCTCTAACCGGGACAGGGATGGGGACTGAAGCTTTCTTT. Amino acids: CASSLTGTGMGTEAFF.

The V and J genes are TRBV30 and TRBJ1-4; a weak D match, TRBD1 (6 bases). Trimming cost V 2 bases and J 5 bases, with 12 bases left between them. The CDR3 has 14 amino acids. Germline values: CDR1 GTSNPN, CDR2 SVGIG (reference sequence). The chain's CDR3 is CAWSPPGANEKLFF. Here the CDR3 DNA reads TGTGCCTGGAGTCCCCCAGGGGCGAATGAAAAACTGTTTTTT.

The rearrangement joins TRBV2 to TRBJ1-5; a possible D gene is TRBD1 (6 bases). CDR3 length equals 15 residues. Germline V gene sequence: CDR1 SNHLY, CDR2 FYNNEI. With 6 bases removed from V and 7 bases from J, the gap between germline ends came to 19 bases. CDR3 nucleotides: TGTGCCAGCAGGGAAAAGACAGGACTAGGACAGCCCCAGCATTTT. This codes for CASREKTGLGQPQHF. Based on the CDR3 plus reference TRBV2 and TRBJ1-5, the full variable domain is EPEVTQTPSHQVTQMGQEVILRCVPISNHLYFYWYRQILGQKVEFLVSFYNNEISEKSEIFDDQFSVERPDGSNFTLKIRSTKLEDSAMYFCASREKTGLGQPQHFGDGTRLSIL.

The table lists this clone with a count of one. V and J are TRBV7-3 and TRBJ2-2; 14 bases are shared with TRBD2. The V gene's germline CDR1 is SGHTA and CDR2 FQGTGA. There are 17 residues in the CDR3. V shed 4 bases and J 3 bases; nucleotides not matched to a gene: 4. CDR3 sequence reads: CASSSGTSGGHTGELFF. For the CDR3, the DNA is TGTGCCAGCAGCTCCGGGACTAGCGGGGGACACACCGGGGAGCTGTTTTTT.

This clone was detected only once. This chain joins TRBV19 and TRBJ1-1, with no clear D. Trimming shortened V by 4 bases and J by 1 base, and 16 bases separated the two germline ends. Germline V gene lookup returns CDR1 LNHDA and CDR2 SQIVND (reference sequence). This CDR3 is built from 16 residues. CDR3 residues: CASSRLGGRTNTEAFF. Written as DNA, the CDR3 is TGTGCCAGTAGTAGGTTGGGTGGGAGGACGAACACTGAAGCTTTCTTT. Full variable domain (missing parts from reference TRBV19 and TRBJ1-1): DGGITQSPKYLFRKEGQNVTLSCEQNLNHDAMYWYRQDPGQGLRLIYYSQIVNDFQKGDIAEGYSVSREKKESFPLTVTSAQKNPTAFYLCASSRLGGRTNTEAFFGQGTRLTVV.

This clone was recorded once. This sequence joins TRBV19 and TRBJ2-7; D uncertain. Trimming pared 4 bases from V and 2 bases from J, leaving 9 bases between. Germline CDR1 is LNHDA and CDR2 is SQIVND (reference sequence). The CDR3 sequence is 13 residues long. CDR3 nucleotide sequence: TGTGCCAGTAGTAAGAAGCTACCCTACGAGCAGTACTTC. Amino acids: CASSKKLPYEQYF.